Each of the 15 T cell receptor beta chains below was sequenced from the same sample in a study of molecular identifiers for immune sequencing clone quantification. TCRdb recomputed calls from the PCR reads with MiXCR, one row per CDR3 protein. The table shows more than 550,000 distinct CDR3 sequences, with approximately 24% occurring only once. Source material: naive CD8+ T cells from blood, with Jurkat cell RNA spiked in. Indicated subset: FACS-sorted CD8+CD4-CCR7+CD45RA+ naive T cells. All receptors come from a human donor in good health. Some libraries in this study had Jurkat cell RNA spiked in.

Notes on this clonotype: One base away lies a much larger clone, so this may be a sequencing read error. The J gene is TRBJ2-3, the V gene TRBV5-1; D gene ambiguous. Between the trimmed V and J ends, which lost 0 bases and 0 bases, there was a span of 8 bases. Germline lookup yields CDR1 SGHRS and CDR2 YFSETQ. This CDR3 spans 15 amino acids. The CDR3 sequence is CASSLDARSTDTQYF. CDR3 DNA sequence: TGCGCCAGCAGCTTGGATGCGCGAAGCACAGATACGCAGTATTTT.

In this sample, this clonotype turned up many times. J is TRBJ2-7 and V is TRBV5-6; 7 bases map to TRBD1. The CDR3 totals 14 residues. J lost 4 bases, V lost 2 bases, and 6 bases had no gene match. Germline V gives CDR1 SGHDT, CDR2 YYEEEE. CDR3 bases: TGTGCCAGCAGCTTTACCGGGACAGAGTACGAGCAGTACTTC. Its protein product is CASSFTGTEYEQYF.

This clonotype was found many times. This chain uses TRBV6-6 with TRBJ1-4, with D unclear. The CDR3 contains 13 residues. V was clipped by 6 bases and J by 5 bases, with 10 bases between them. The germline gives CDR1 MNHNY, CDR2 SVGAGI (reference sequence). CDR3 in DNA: TGTGCCAGCAGAATCATTGGAAATGAAAAACTGTTTTTT. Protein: CASRIIGNEKLFF.

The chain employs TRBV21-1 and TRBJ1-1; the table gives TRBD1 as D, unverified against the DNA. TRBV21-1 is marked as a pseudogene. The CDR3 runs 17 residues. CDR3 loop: CASTKNEVGARDTEAFF. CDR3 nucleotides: TGTGCCAGCACCAAAAATGAGGTGGGGGCCCGGGACACTGAAGCTTTCTTT.

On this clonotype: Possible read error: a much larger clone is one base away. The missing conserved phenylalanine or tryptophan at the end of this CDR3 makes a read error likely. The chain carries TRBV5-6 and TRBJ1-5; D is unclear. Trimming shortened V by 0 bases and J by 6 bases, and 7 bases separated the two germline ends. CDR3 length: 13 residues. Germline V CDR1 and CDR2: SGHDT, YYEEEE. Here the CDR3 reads CASSLAWGQPQHS. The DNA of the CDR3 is TGTGCCAGCAGCTTGGCATGGGGTCAGCCCCAGCATTCT.

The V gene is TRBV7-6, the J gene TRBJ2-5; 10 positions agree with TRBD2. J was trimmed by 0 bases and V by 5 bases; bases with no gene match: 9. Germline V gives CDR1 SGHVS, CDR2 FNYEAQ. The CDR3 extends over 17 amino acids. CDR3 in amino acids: CASSGPGTSVNQETQYF. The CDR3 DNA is TGTGCCAGCAGCGGCCCCGGGACTAGCGTTAACCAAGAGACCCAGTACTTC. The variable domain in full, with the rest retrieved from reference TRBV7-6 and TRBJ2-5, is GAGVSQSPRYKVTKRGQDVALRCDPISGHVSLYWYRQALGQGPEFLTYFNYEAQQDKSGLPNDRFSAERPEGSISTLTIQRTEQRDSAMYRCASSGPGTSVNQETQYFGPGTRLLVL.

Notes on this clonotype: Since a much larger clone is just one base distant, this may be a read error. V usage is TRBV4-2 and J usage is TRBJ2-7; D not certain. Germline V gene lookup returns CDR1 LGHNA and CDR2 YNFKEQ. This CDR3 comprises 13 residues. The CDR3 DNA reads TGTGCCGGCAGCCAAGGGAATACCTACGAGCAGTACTTC. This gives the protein CAGSQGNTYEQYF.

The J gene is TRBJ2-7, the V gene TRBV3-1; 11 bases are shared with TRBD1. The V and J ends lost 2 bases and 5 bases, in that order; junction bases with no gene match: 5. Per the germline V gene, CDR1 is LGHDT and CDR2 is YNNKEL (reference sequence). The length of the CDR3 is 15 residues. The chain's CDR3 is CASSQLDRGPNEQYF. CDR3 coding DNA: TGTGCCAGCAGCCAATTGGACAGGGGGCCCAACGAGCAGTACTTC.

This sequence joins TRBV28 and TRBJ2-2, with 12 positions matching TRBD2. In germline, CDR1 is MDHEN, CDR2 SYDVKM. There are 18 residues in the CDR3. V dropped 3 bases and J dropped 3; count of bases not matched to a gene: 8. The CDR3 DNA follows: TGTGCCAGCAGTTTGGGGGGACTAGCGGGCCCTCACACCGGGGAGCTGTTTTTT. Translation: CASSLGGLAGPHTGELFF.

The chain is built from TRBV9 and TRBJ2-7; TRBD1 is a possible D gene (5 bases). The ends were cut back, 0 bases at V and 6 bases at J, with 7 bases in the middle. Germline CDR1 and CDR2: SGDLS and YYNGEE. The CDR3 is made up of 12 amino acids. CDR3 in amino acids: CASSVEGSEQYF. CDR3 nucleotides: TGTGCCAGCAGCGTAGAGGGGTCCGAGCAGTACTTC.

CDR3 amino acids: CASSYWGGHQPQHF. CDR3 sequence (DNA): TGTGCCAGCAGTTACTGGGGGGGTCATCAGCCCCAGCATTTT. The chain couples TRBV6-2 or TRBV6-3 to TRBJ1-5, with D possibly matching TRBD1 (5 bases). The CDR3 has 14 residues. Trimming cost V 1 base and J 5 bases, with 9 bases left between them. From germline, CDR1 is MNHEY and CDR2 SVGEGT.

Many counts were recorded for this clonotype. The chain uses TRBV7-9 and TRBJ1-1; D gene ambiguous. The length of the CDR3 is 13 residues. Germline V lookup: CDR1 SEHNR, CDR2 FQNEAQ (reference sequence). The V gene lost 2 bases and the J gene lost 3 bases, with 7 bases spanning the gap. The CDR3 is CASSLPHYTEAFF. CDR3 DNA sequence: TGTGCCAGCAGCTTACCCCATTACACTGAAGCTTTCTTT.

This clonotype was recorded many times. CDR3 residues: CASSPSLAGVDTQYF. CDR3 in DNA: TGTGCCAGCAGTCCCTCACTAGCGGGAGTGGATACGCAGTATTTT. The rearrangement links TRBV12-3 or TRBV12-4 to TRBJ2-3, with 11 bases fitting TRBD2. The J segment lost 6 bases and the V segment lost 5 bases, leaving 7 bases of the junction unmatched. This CDR3 is built from 15 residues.

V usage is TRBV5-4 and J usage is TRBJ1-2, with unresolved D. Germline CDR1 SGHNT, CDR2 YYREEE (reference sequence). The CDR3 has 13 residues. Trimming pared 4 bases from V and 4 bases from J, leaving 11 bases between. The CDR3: CASSAADSYGYTF. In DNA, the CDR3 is TGTGCCAGCAGCGCCGCTGATAGCTATGGCTACACCTTC.

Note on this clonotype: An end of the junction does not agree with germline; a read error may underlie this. The CDR3 DNA follows: TGTACCACCAGTGGAGGACGGAGCACAGATATGCAGTATTTT. Residues: CTTSGGRSTDMQYF. The chain has TRBV24-1 and TRBJ2-3; D is perhaps TRBD2 (5 bases). The CDR3 covers 14 residues. In germline, CDR1 is KGHDR, CDR2 SFDVKD.